The source of this TCR beta chain is a study of blood T cells in healthy people across ages. General study results and limits: Any changes in expanded clonotypes were possibly confounded, as donor CMV status remained unknown. Diversity of TCR beta per million T cells declined in a roughly linear way with age.

In its sample, this clonotype was seen a few times. What it binds is unknown. With a J-beta primer mix and a sample-barcoded 5' primer, a second PCR ran about 7 to 12 cycles. TCRdb used MiXCR to reprocess the 5' RACE reads, holding one entry per CDR3 protein. This sample carries 1.6 million or so distinct CDR3 sequences, about 31% of them seen once, and the ten largest clones take about 10%. This receptor was taken from a woman aged 25 to 39 in good health. Material for sequencing was blood.

The DNA of the CDR3 is TGCAGTGCTAGGTCAGCCGGGACAGGGGGCTCTGGCTACACCTTC. Protein: CSARSAGTGGSGYTF. The chain recombines TRBV20-1 with TRBJ1-2, with TRBD1 identical over 12 bases. The CDR3 is 15 amino acids. Germline CDR1 DFQATT, CDR2 SNEGSKA (reference sequence). V shed 3 bases, J shed 7 bases, and the junction held 9 bases outside the gene matches.